These T cell receptor beta chains were read from a single sample in a study of Ad26.COV2.S vaccination and SARS-CoV-2 variants. Sequencing used immunoSEQ multiplex PCR; TCRdb keeps in-frame clones, though not all of them. In the table there are about 370,000 clones, 70% to 90% of which are singletons. The specimen comprised peripheral blood, sampled in a trial of Ad26.COV2.S vaccine versus placebo. Receptors were obtained from a person between 18 and 65 years old who received the Ad26.COV2.S COVID-19 vaccine or a placebo. The CDR3 runs from the conserved cysteine through the conserved F or W. D genes are given only for firm matches. Clone size, where shown, is once, few, many, or a class for clones that have expanded.

j_gene | v_gene | d_gene | abundance | CDR3aa | CDR3nt
TRBJ2-2 | TRBV7-7 | - | - | CASSSGTDNTGELFF | TGTGCTAGCAGCTCCGGGACCGATAACACCGGGGAGCTGTTTTTT
TRBJ2-5 | TRBV27 | - | - | CASSPDGLPGTQYF | TGTGCCAGCAGTCCGGACGGCCTCCCCGGAACCCAGTACTTC
TRBJ2-2 | TRBV7-6 | - | - | CASSSPASSTGELFF | TGTGCCAGCAGCTCCCCGGCGTCGAGTACGGGGGAGCTGTTTTTT
TRBJ2-6 | TRBV19 | - | - | CASSINSGANVLTF | TGTGCCAGTAGTATAAACTCTGGGGCCAACGTCCTGACTTTC
TRBJ2-7 | TRBV13 | - | - | CASSSPRGNYEQYF | TGTGCCAGCAGCTCCCCCCGGGGTAACTACGAGCAGTACTTC
TRBJ1-2 | TRBV6-5 | TRBD1 | - | CASSWGTVYGYTF | TGTGCCAGCAGTTGGGGGACAGTCTATGGCTACACCTTC
TRBJ2-1 | TRBV13 | - | - | CASSFSSGASYNEQFF | TGTGCCAGCAGCTTCTCGTCGGGCGCCTCCTACAATGAGCAGTTCTTC
TRBJ1-4 | TRBV7-9 | - | few | CASSPQANEKLFF | TGTGCCAGCAGCCCCCAAGCTAATGAAAAACTGTTTTTT
TRBJ2-2 | TRBV30 | - | - | CAWSTSLGLNTGELFF | TGTGCCTGGAGCACTTCTCTGGGGCTGAACACCGGGGAGCTGTTTTTT
TRBJ1-4 | TRBV5-6 | - | - | CASSPSGTGKLFF | TGTGCCAGCAGCCCCTCGGGGACCGGAAAACTGTTTTTT
TRBJ2-7 | TRBV7-9 | - | - | CASSLGGGITYEQYF | TGTGCCAGCAGCTTAGGAGGCGGGATTACCTACGAGCAGTACTTC
TRBJ2-2 | TRBV10-3 | TRBD2 | - | CAIWGGRANTGELFF | TGTGCCATCTGGGGCGGGAGGGCTAACACCGGGGAGCTGTTTTTT
TRBJ2-7 | TRBV4-2 | TRBD2 | few | CASSQGTGTSGYEQYF | TGTGCCAGCAGCCAGGGAACCGGGACTAGCGGCTACGAGCAGTACTTC
TRBJ1-5 | TRBV4-2 | - | - | CASSQYSNQPQHF | TGTGCCAGCAGCCAATATAGCAATCAGCCCCAGCATTTT
TRBJ2-7 | TRBV7-9 | - | many | CASSDDYEQYF | TGTGCCAGCAGCGACGACTACGAGCAGTACTTC
TRBJ2-4 | TRBV11-3 | - | - | CASSLRGPKNIQYF | TGTGCCAGCAGCTTACGGGGGCCCAAAAACATTCAGTACTTC
TRBJ2-1 | TRBV24-1 | TRBD2 | - | CATSGGTSGSLSNSYNEQFF | TGTGCCACCAGTGGGGGGACTAGCGGGAGCCTGTCGAACTCCTACAATGAGCAGTTCTTC
TRBJ1-6 | TRBV9 | TRBD1 | few | CASSVGGTGVSPLHF | TGTGCCAGCAGCGTAGGGGGGACAGGGGTGTCACCCCTCCACTTT
TRBJ2-2 | TRBV7-8 | - | - | CASSLRDGSNTGELFF | TGTGCCAGCAGCTTACGGGACGGCTCGAACACCGGGGAGCTGTTTTTT
TRBJ2-1 | TRBV30 | - | - | CAWSVVREGYNEQFF | TGTGCCTGGAGTGTGGTGCGGGAAGGCTACAATGAGCAGTTCTTC
TRBJ2-1 | TRBV30 | TRBD1 | - | CAWSFGYRGNEQFF | TGTGCCTGGAGCTTCGGGTACAGGGGAAATGAGCAGTTCTTC
TRBJ2-1 | TRBV7-7 | TRBD2 | once | CASSPSGSSYNEQFF | TGTGCTAGCAGCCCCAGCGGGAGCTCCTACAATGAGCAGTTCTTC
TRBJ1-2 | TRBV27 | TRBD1 | - | CASSLLGDRANYGYTF | TGTGCCAGCAGTTTATTGGGGGACAGGGCCAACTATGGCTACACCTTC
TRBJ2-4 | TRBV7-9 | - | - | CASSLTQGTAGVYIQYF | TGTGCCAGCAGCTTAACCCAAGGGACTGCAGGGGTGTACATTCAGTACTTC
TRBJ2-7 | TRBV7-6 | TRBD1 | - | CASRPDREGSYEQYF | TGTGCCAGCAGACCCGACAGGGAAGGATCCTACGAGCAGTACTTC
TRBJ1-4 | TRBV27 | TRBD1 | - | CASSRQGRVGKLFF | TGTGCCAGCAGCCGACAGGGAAGGGTCGGAAAACTGTTTTTT
TRBJ1-6 | TRBV5-4 | TRBD1 | - | CASSSTGLGSPLHF | TGTGCCAGCAGCTCGACAGGGCTAGGGTCACCCCTCCACTTT
TRBJ2-1 | TRBV19 | - | - | CASSPRWGPDYNEQFF | TGTGCCAGTAGTCCCCGTTGGGGTCCCGACTACAATGAGCAGTTCTTC
TRBJ2-7 | TRBV28 | TRBD2 | - | CASQAGGSYEQYF | TGTGCCAGTCAAGCGGGAGGATCCTACGAGCAGTACTTC
TRBJ2-7 | TRBV7-8 | - | - | CASSGTGRKQYF | TGTGCCAGCAGCGGTACTGGGAGGAAGCAGTACTTC
TRBJ1-2 | TRBV3-1/TRBV3-2 | TRBD1 | - | CASSYGQGAYGYTF | TGTGCCAGCAGCTACGGACAGGGGGCCTATGGCTACACCTTC
TRBJ1-1 | TRBV5-1 | - | - | CASSLSGGNTEAFF | TGCGCCAGCAGCTTGTCGGGGGGTAACACTGAAGCTTTCTTT
TRBJ1-5 | TRBV6-2/TRBV6-3 | TRBD1 | - | CASSYISGQGYQPQHF | TGTGCCAGCAGTTATATATCAGGACAGGGGTATCAGCCCCAGCATTTT
TRBJ2-3 | TRBV3-1/TRBV3-2 | - | - | CASSQGLVTDTQYF | TGTGCCAGCAGCCAAGGCCTAGTCACAGATACGCAGTATTTT
TRBJ2-1 | TRBV27 | TRBD1 | - | CASSLGTGGVEQFF | TGTGCCAGCAGTTTAGGGACAGGGGGTGTGGAGCAGTTCTTC
TRBJ2-6 | TRBV30 | TRBD1 | - | CAWSVGGPGANVLTF | TGTGCCTGGAGTGTAGGGGGCCCTGGGGCCAACGTCCTGACTTTC
TRBJ1-2 | TRBV4-1 | - | - | CASSQGPAYYGYTF | TGCGCCAGCAGCCAAGGGCCAGCATACTATGGCTACACCTTC
TRBJ2-7 | TRBV15 | - | - | CATSRDPPASYEQYF | TGTGCCACCAGCAGAGATCCTCCCGCTAGCTACGAGCAGTACTTC
TRBJ1-4 | TRBV28 | - | - | CASTPGSRNEKLFF | TGTGCCAGCACCCCCGGCAGCCGAAATGAAAAACTGTTTTTT
TRBJ2-2 | TRBV5-4 | - | - | CASSSRDSRRGELFF | TGTGCCAGCAGTTCCCGGGACTCGCGGAGAGGGGAGCTGTTTTTT
TRBJ1-5 | TRBV7-9 | - | once | CASSLSGEPQHF | TGTGCCAGCAGCTTATCGGGCGAGCCCCAGCATTTT
TRBJ2-3 | TRBV29-1 | - | - | CSVPSRGTDTQYF | TGCAGCGTTCCATCCAGAGGCACAGATACGCAGTATTTT
TRBJ1-2 | TRBV5-1 | - | - | CASSLGDIYGYTF | TGCGCCAGCAGCTTGGGGGACATCTATGGCTACACCTTC
TRBJ2-7 | TRBV28 | - | once | CASTAQGSRRYF | TGTGCCAGCACCGCTCAGGGGAGTAGGAGGTACTTC
TRBJ2-2 | TRBV4-1 | TRBD2 | - | CASSLQTSGRAGAELFF | TGCGCCAGCAGCCTCCAGACTAGCGGGAGGGCCGGGGCGGAGCTGTTTTTT
TRBJ1-1 | TRBV29-1 | - | - | CSVDWGRNTEAFF | TGCAGCGTTGATTGGGGGCGAAACACTGAAGCTTTCTTT
TRBJ1-1 | TRBV6-5 | - | - | CASSYQSGWGEAFF | TGTGCCAGCAGTTACCAGTCGGGGTGGGGCGAAGCTTTCTTT
TRBJ2-1 | TRBV5-1 | TRBD2 | - | CASSFHSGLAGKGEQFF | TGCGCCAGCAGTTTTCATAGTGGACTAGCGGGTAAGGGTGAGCAGTTCTTC
TRBJ2-1 | TRBV11-3 | TRBD2 | - | CASSLVIFLAGGREDNEQFF | TGTGCCAGCAGCTTAGTCATATTCCTGGCGGGCGGGAGAGAGGACAATGAGCAGTTCTTC
TRBJ2-4 | TRBV12-3/TRBV12-4 | - | - | CASSFLGNIQYF | TGTGCCAGCAGTTTTTTAGGTAACATTCAGTACTTC
TRBJ2-7 | TRBV6-5 | TRBD1 | once | CASKAGQGAYYEQYF | TGTGCCAGCAAAGCAGGACAGGGGGCCTATTACGAGCAGTACTTC
TRBJ2-4 | TRBV4-3 | TRBD2 | - | CASSQETTSGRAGVKNIQYF | TGCGCCAGCAGCCAAGAAACAACTAGCGGGAGGGCCGGCGTCAAAAACATTCAGTACTTC
TRBJ1-5 | TRBV6-2/TRBV6-3 | - | - | CASSYGGSGNQPQHF | TGTGCCAGCAGTTATGGGGGCAGTGGCAATCAGCCCCAGCATTTT
TRBJ2-5 | TRBV1 | - | - | CTSSQVMRLAWETQYF | TGCACCAGCAGCCAAGTAATGAGACTAGCATGGGAGACCCAGTACTTC
TRBJ1-2 | TRBV25-1 | - | - | CASTGGFDGYTF | TGTGCCAGCACGGGGGGGTTTGATGGCTACACCTTC
TRBJ2-5 | TRBV10-3 | - | - | CASSRRDQETQYF | TGTGCCTCCTCAAGACGGGACCAAGAGACCCAGTACTTC
TRBJ2-1 | TRBV28 | TRBD2 | - | CASSSLAGADNEQFF | TGTGCCAGCAGTTCTCTAGCGGGAGCTGATAATGAGCAGTTCTTC